The T cell receptor beta chain under discussion was sequenced for a study of T-cell reconstitution after alpha-beta-depleted transplantation in children. Unique molecular identifiers were built into the TCRbeta library. One entry per CDR3 protein, called by TCRdb with MiXCR from the PCR reads. Of roughly 220,000 distinct CDR3 sequences in the sample, 12% are singletons; the top ten hold approximately 2.9%. The V gene's germline CDR1 is MNHEY and CDR2 SVGEGT. Deletions cut 0 bases from V and 2 bases from J, with 15 bases between. This CDR3 contains 17 residues. The TCR comes from a human donor who donated a stem cell graft to a child with acute lymphoblastic leukemia. V usage is TRBV6-2 or TRBV6-3 and J usage is TRBJ2-3; perhaps TRBD2 as D (6 bases). The sample consisted of PBMCs from the stem cell graft donor, taken from the stem cell graft. The CDR3 sequence: CASSYSFGAGNTDTQYF. DNA for the CDR3: TGTGCCAGCAGTTACTCATTCGGTGCGGGAAACACAGATACGCAGTATTTT.